The 29 T cell receptor beta chains listed next were all sequenced from one sample in a study of somatic mutations in cytotoxic T cells in rheumatoid arthritis. Profiled with immunoSEQ multiplex PCR; TCRdb holds only in-frame clones, not every one. This table has 23,000 or so clones, under 75% appearing once. The sequenced sample was CD8+ T cells sorted from blood. These receptors all come from a woman aged 18-29 years in good health.

The table lists this clone with a count of one. V usage is TRBV18 and J usage is TRBJ2-1; 9 bases align to TRBD2. Trimming cost V 6 bases and J 7 bases; bases outside gene matches: 13. This CDR3 is 16 amino acids long. CDR1 and CDR2 (germline): KGHSH, LQKENI. The CDR3 is CASSLGDLAGKNEQFF. The DNA of the CDR3 is TGTGCCAGCTCCCTCGGTGATCTAGCGGGAAAGAATGAGCAGTTCTTC.

In this sample, this clone turned up once. CDR3 bases: TGTGCCAGCAGTTTATCACCCGGGGAGCTCACCGGGGAGCTGTTTTTT. Residues: CASSLSPGELTGELFF. J is TRBJ2-2 and V is TRBV28; D is perhaps TRBD2 (5 bases). This CDR3 is 16 amino acids long. Germline V gene lookup returns CDR1 MDHEN and CDR2 SYDVKM. V lost 1 base, J lost 4 bases, and 13 bases lay in between. The full variable domain, rest sourced from reference TRBV28 and TRBJ2-2, is DVKVTQSSRYLVKRTGEKVFLECVQDMDHENMFWYRQDPGLGLRLIYFSYDVKMKEKGDIPEGYSVSREKKERFSLILESASTNQTSMYLCASSLSPGELTGELFFGEGSRLTVL.

In its sample, this clone was seen a few times. J is TRBJ1-1 and V is TRBV9, with 8 bases matching TRBD1. The CDR3 consists of 14 residues. The germline V gene has CDR1 SGDLS and CDR2 YYNGEE. Trimming at V came to 4 bases and at J to 5 bases, leaving 7 bases not matched to a gene. The CDR3 sequence: CASSPGTGGTEAFF. The CDR3 DNA follows: TGTGCCAGCAGCCCCGGGACAGGCGGGACTGAAGCTTTCTTT.

The V and J genes are TRBV28 and TRBJ1-1; the match to TRBD1 covers 9 bases. The V gene's germline CDR1 is MDHEN and CDR2 SYDVKM. V gave up 5 bases and J gave up 1 base; unmatched junction bases: 8. CDR3 length: 16 amino acids. The CDR3 DNA reads as TGTGCCAGCAGTAGGGACAGGGACATGGGGAACACTGAAGCTTTCTTT. It translates to CASSRDRDMGNTEAFF.

This chain joins TRBV15 and TRBJ1-3; D is uncertain. The CDR3 totals 15 residues. V gave up 5 bases and J gave up 0 bases, with 11 bases separating them. The V gene's germline CDR1 is LNHNV and CDR2 YYDKDF (reference sequence). The CDR3 here is CATSARTFSGNTIYF. The CDR3 DNA sequence: TGTGCCACCAGCGCTCGGACGTTCTCTGGAAACACCATATATTTT.

V is TRBV7-9 and J is TRBJ1-2; TRBD1 is a possible D gene (5 bases). V shed 5 bases and J shed 4 bases, with 17 bases lying between them. From germline, CDR1 is SEHNR and CDR2 FQNEAQ (reference sequence). CDR3 size: 15 residues. In nucleotides, the CDR3 is TGTGCCAGCAGCCAGGGCTGGAGGGAAGTCTATGGCTACACCTTC. It codes for CASSQGWREVYGYTF.

The V gene is TRBV5-8, the J gene TRBJ2-1; 7 bases are shared with TRBD2. CDR1 is SGHTS, CDR2 YDEGEE, per germline. The CDR3 is made up of 15 amino acids. V lost 3 bases and J lost 3; bases outside the gene matches: 6. DNA for the CDR3: TGTGCCAGCAGCTCGCTAGCGGACAACTACAATGAGCAGTTCTTC. This encodes CASSSLADNYNEQFF. Looking up the rest from reference TRBV5-8 and TRBJ2-1 gives the full variable domain: EAGVTQSPTHLIKTRGQQATLRCSPISGHTSVYWYQQALGLGLQFLLWYDEGEERNRGNFPPRFSGRQFPNYSSELNVNALELEDSALYLCASSSLADNYNEQFFGPGTRLTVL.

This clone has more than one count but fewer than ten. The chain links TRBV27 to TRBJ1-2; a weak D match, TRBD1 (5 bases). The ends were cut back, 8 bases at V and 8 bases at J, with 12 bases in the middle. This CDR3 comprises 11 residues. CDR1 and CDR2 from the germline V gene are MNHEY and SMNVEV (reference sequence). The CDR3 nucleotides are TGTGCCAGCGGGGACGCAATCGGCTACACCTTC. It codes for CASGDAIGYTF.

The chain recombines TRBV7-2 with TRBJ2-5; D gene ambiguous. CDR1 is SGHTA, CDR2 FQGNSA, per germline. Trimming took 3 bases from V and 7 from J, leaving 15 bases between them. The CDR3 loop spans 14 amino acids. This chain's CDR3 is CASSFLTLLGTQYF. CDR3 coding DNA: TGTGCCAGCAGCTTCTTGACTCTCCTAGGGACCCAGTACTTC.

V is TRBV28 and J is TRBJ2-1; D is undetermined. The CDR3 has 13 residues. Trimming shortened V by 3 bases and J by 5 bases, and 8 bases separated the two germline ends. CDR1 MDHEN and CDR2 SYDVKM come from the germline V gene. CDR3 sequence reads: CASSFGLDNEQFF. Written as DNA, the CDR3 is TGTGCCAGCAGTTTCGGTTTGGACAATGAGCAGTTCTTC. The whole variable domain, remainder taken from reference TRBV28 and TRBJ2-1, is DVKVTQSSRYLVKRTGEKVFLECVQDMDHENMFWYRQDPGLGLRLIYFSYDVKMKEKGDIPEGYSVSREKKERFSLILESASTNQTSMYLCASSFGLDNEQFFGPGTRLTVL.

This chain connects TRBV28 to TRBJ2-5, with TRBD2 matching 11 bases. The CDR3 covers 14 residues. V trimming: 5 bases; J trimming: 2 bases; junction bases outside the gene matches: 1. Germline-derived CDR1 and CDR2 are MDHEN and SYDVKM. CDR3 sequence (DNA): TGTGCCAGCAGTATAGCGGGGGGGCAAGAGACCCAGTACTTC. Amino acid sequence: CASSIAGGQETQYF.

The rearrangement links TRBV6-6 to TRBJ2-5; 11 bases line up with TRBD2. V dropped 7 bases and J dropped 5; count of bases not matched to a gene: 9. The germline CDR1 and CDR2 sequences are MNHNY and SVGAGI (reference sequence). This CDR3 has 15 residues. The CDR3: CASNLASGGSETQYF. DNA for the CDR3: TGTGCCAGCAACCTGGCTAGCGGGGGGTCTGAGACCCAGTACTTC.

This clone appeared a single time. Its ends do not fully match the called genes, so a read error is possible. The same CDR3 arises from other DNA sequences in this sample as well. This chain joins TRBV5-6 and TRBJ2-3; D remains unclear. CDR1 SGHDT and CDR2 YYEEEE come from the germline V gene. This CDR3 spans 14 amino acids. CDR3 region: CASSWAQLTDTQYF. CDR3 coding DNA: TGTGCTAGCAGCTGGGCCCAGCTCACAGATACGCAGTATTTT. Combining the CDR3 with reference TRBV5-6 and TRBJ2-3 gives the whole variable domain DAGVTQSPTHLIKTRGQQVTLRCSPKSGHDTVSWYQQALGQGPQFIFQYYEEEERQRGNFPDRFSGHQFPNYSSELNVNALLLGDSALYLCASSWAQLTDTQYFGPGTRLTVL.

The genes are TRBV9 and TRBJ1-2, with unresolved D. The germline gives CDR1 SGDLS, CDR2 YYNGEE. The V gene lost 0 bases and the J gene lost 6 bases, with 15 bases spanning the gap. The CDR3 spans 15 residues. CDR3 protein: CASSVGSLTYDGYTF. The CDR3 nucleotides are TGTGCCAGCAGCGTAGGCAGCCTAACTTACGATGGCTACACCTTC.

The chain uses TRBV5-4 and TRBJ1-2; possibly TRBD1 for D (5 bases). Germline loops: CDR1 SGHNT, CDR2 YYREEE (reference sequence). Trimming pared 4 bases from V and 2 bases from J, leaving 15 bases between. This CDR3 comprises 15 residues. The CDR3 here is CASSEPGLTNYGYTF. CDR3 DNA sequence: TGTGCCAGCAGCGAGCCGGGACTAACCAACTATGGCTACACCTTC. The full variable domain, in which reference TRBV5-4 and TRBJ1-2 provide the parts outside the CDR3, is ETGVTQSPTHLIKTRGQQVTLRCSSQSGHNTVSWYQQALGQGPQFIFQYYREEENGRGNFPPRFSGLQFPNYSSELNVNALELDDSALYLCASSEPGLTNYGYTFGSGTRLTVV.

The CDR3 nucleotides read TGTGCCAGCACAGGGACACAAGGAACCGGGGAGCTGTTTTTT. This gives the protein CASTGTQGTGELFF. The chain links TRBV27 to TRBJ2-2, with D maybe TRBD1 (6 bases). CDR3 length: 14 amino acids. Germline-derived CDR1 and CDR2 are MNHEY and SMNVEV (reference sequence). V lost 7 bases to trimming and J lost 5 bases, with 14 bases between them.

V is TRBV7-2 and J is TRBJ2-1; the D is unclear. There are 12 residues in the CDR3. The V gene lost 1 base and the J gene lost 8 bases, with 6 bases spanning the gap. The germline V gene has CDR1 SGHTA and CDR2 FQGNSA. The CDR3 coding sequence is TGTGCCAGCAGCTTAGTTAGCCATGAGCAGTTCTTC. It encodes CASSLVSHEQFF.

This clone was detected only a few times. The V gene is TRBV29-1, the J gene TRBJ2-7; D is perhaps TRBD2 (6 bases). V lost 6 bases, J lost 2 bases, and 17 bases lay in between. From germline, CDR1 is SQVTM and CDR2 ANQGSEA. This CDR3 spans 14 amino acids. CDR3 DNA: TGCAGCGTCCGCGGGCTAGCGACGACCTACGAGCAGTACTTC. Encoded protein: CSVRGLATTYEQYF.

The J gene is TRBJ2-7, the V gene TRBV6-5, with TRBD1 matching 8 bases. The trim removed 6 bases at V and 3 bases at J, leaving 4 bases unmatched. The germline V gene encodes CDR1 MNHEY and CDR2 SVGAGI. This CDR3 comprises 13 residues. The CDR3 DNA reads TGTGCCAGCAGACCCACAGGGGGCTACGAGCAGTACGTC. It translates to CASRPTGGYEQYV.

The sample holds a few counts of this clone. The chain links TRBV28 to TRBJ1-2; no firm D call. V lost 3 bases and J lost 0, with 8 bases in between. The germline V gene has CDR1 MDHEN and CDR2 SYDVKM. This CDR3 comprises 14 residues. The CDR3: CASSFLTANYGYTF. The DNA of the CDR3 is TGTGCCAGCAGTTTTCTTACAGCTAACTATGGCTACACCTTC.

This chain links TRBV7-9 with TRBJ2-3; D is uncertain. V lost 5 bases and J lost 2, with 5 bases in between. Germline CDR1 and CDR2: SEHNR and FQNEAQ (reference sequence). The CDR3 is made up of 12 amino acids. Written as DNA, the CDR3 is TGTGCCAGCAGCCTCTACACAGATACGCAGTATTTT. Protein: CASSLYTDTQYF.

This clone showed up just a few times. V gene TRBV11-2 combines with J gene TRBJ1-1; D is unclear. Deletions cut 4 bases from V and 1 base from J, with 10 bases between. The CDR3 length is 14 residues. Germline V gene lookup returns CDR1 SGHAT and CDR2 FQNNGV. Written as DNA, the CDR3 is TGTGCCAGCAGCTCGCCGGGGTGGAACACTGAAGCTTTCTTT. The encoded protein is CASSSPGWNTEAFF.

CDR3 protein: CASSLEGAYEQYV. CDR3 DNA sequence: TGTGCCAGCAGCTTAGAGGGGGCCTACGAGCAGTACGTC. The genes are TRBV11-2 and TRBJ2-7; D may be TRBD1 or TRBD2 (5 bases each). V lost 0 bases to trimming and J lost 2 bases, with 5 bases between them. The CDR3 extends over 13 amino acids. Per the germline V gene, CDR1 is SGHAT and CDR2 is FQNNGV.

The rearrangement links TRBV7-6 to TRBJ2-2; D gene unclear. The CDR3 runs 15 residues. Germline loops: CDR1 SGHVS, CDR2 FNYEAQ. V lost 2 bases to trimming and J lost 3 bases, with 10 bases between them. The CDR3 sequence: CASSLLGSDTGELFF. For the CDR3, the DNA is TGTGCCAGCAGCTTATTAGGGTCGGACACCGGGGAGCTGTTTTTT.

This clone came up once. The gene calls are TRBV27 and TRBJ2-7; 7 bases are shared with TRBD2. The length of the CDR3 is 15 residues. V was pared by 6 bases and J by 2 bases, with 10 bases of the junction left unmatched. The V gene's germline CDR1 is MNHEY and CDR2 SMNVEV (reference sequence). As DNA, the CDR3 is TGTGCCAGCAGCTGGGAGGGTAGCCCGACCTACGAGCAGTACTTC. This translates into CASSWEGSPTYEQYF.

The gene calls are TRBV2 and TRBJ1-1; 7 bases align to TRBD1. This CDR3 has 14 residues. Germline values: CDR1 SNHLY, CDR2 FYNNEI. The ends lost 4 bases at V and 0 bases at J; junction bases unmatched: 2. The CDR3 sequence is CASSVQGLNTEAFF. In DNA form, the CDR3 reads TGTGCCAGCAGTGTACAGGGGCTGAACACTGAAGCTTTCTTT.

The chain recombines TRBV19 with TRBJ2-1; D possibly corresponds to TRBD1 (6 bases). Germline assignment: CDR1 LNHDA and CDR2 SQIVND (reference sequence). Trimming removed 3 bases at V and 8 bases at J, with 11 bases between. This CDR3 is built from 13 residues. CDR3 residues: CASSIWTEDEQFF. DNA of the CDR3: TGTGCCAGTAGTATTTGGACAGAGGATGAGCAGTTCTTC.

In this sample, this clone turned up a few times. The chain employs TRBV21-1 and TRBJ2-7; TRBD1 is the table's D call and was not checked against the DNA. TRBV21-1 corresponds to a pseudogene. CDR3 length: 15 residues. The CDR3 nucleotides are TGTGCCAGCAGCGTCCCGGGACAGGGTCCCTACGAGCAGTACGTC. Protein: CASSVPGQGPYEQYV.

As concerns this clone: At one boundary the junction diverges from the germline segment, which might be a read error. This chain links TRBV6-1 with TRBJ2-7, with D perhaps TRBD2 (5 bases). CDR1 MNHNS and CDR2 SASEGT come from the germline V gene. This CDR3 has 15 amino acids. CDR3 nucleotide sequence: TGTGCCAACAGTGAAGATCGGGGAAGCTTCTACGAGCAGTACTTC. Translating gives CANSEDRGSFYEQYF.